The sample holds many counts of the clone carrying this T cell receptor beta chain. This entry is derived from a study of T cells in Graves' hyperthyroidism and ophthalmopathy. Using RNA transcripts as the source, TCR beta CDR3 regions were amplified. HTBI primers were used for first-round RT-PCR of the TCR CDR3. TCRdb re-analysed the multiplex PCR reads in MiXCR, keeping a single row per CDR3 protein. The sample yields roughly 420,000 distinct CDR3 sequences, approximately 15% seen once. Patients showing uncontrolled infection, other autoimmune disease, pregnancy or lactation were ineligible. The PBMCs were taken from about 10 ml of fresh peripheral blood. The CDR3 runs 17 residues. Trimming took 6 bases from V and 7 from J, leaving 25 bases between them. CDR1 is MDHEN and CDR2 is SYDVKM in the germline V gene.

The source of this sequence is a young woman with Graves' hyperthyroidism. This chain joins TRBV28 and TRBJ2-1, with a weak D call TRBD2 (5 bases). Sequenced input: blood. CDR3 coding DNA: TGTGCCAGCAGACGCCCACTAGGTACTAGTAAGGTAAATGAGCAGTTCTTC. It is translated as CASRRPLGTSKVNEQFF.